Below, 32 T cell receptor beta chains from the same sample are listed, as sequenced in a study of T cell responses to AZD1222 COVID-19 vaccine. Here immunoSEQ multiplex PCR was the method, and the copy in TCRdb shows in-frame clones only, minus some. The table includes tens of thousands of clones, roughly 90% detected once. This specimen consisted of peripheral blood, obtained on day 0 of MenACWY control vaccination. These receptors were obtained from an adult in good health.

The chain uses TRBV10-2 and TRBJ1-2, with a possible D match to TRBD1 (5 bases). V shed 8 bases and J shed 3 bases, with 10 bases lying between them. This CDR3 has 12 residues. Germline V gene sequence: CDR1 WSHSY, CDR2 SAAADI. The CDR3 spells CASRDGHYGYTF. DNA for the CDR3: TGCGCCAGCCGGGACGGGCACTATGGCTACACCTTC.

The gene calls are TRBV7-2 and TRBJ2-7, with D tentatively TRBD2 (6 bases). The CDR3 runs 14 residues. Trimming pared 5 bases from V and 1 base from J, leaving 12 bases between. Germline loops: CDR1 SGHTA, CDR2 FQGNSA. CDR3: CASSPGGGSYEQYF. Here the CDR3 DNA reads TGTGCCAGCAGCCCCGGGGGTGGGTCCTACGAGCAGTACTTC.

This clone is a singleton in its sample. The chain employs TRBV9 and TRBJ2-2, with unresolved D. The CDR3 is made up of 12 amino acids. Germline V lookup: CDR1 SGDLS, CDR2 YYNGEE. The V end lost 4 bases, the J end lost 2 bases, and 3 bases lay between the germline ends. For the CDR3, the DNA is TGTGCCAGCAGCCTTAACACCGGGGAGCTGTTTTTT. The encoded protein is CASSLNTGELFF.

Here the CDR3 reads CSVTNSHMNTEAFF. DNA for the CDR3: TGCAGCGTTACAAATTCTCACATGAACACTGAAGCTTTCTTT. The chain uses TRBV29-1 and TRBJ1-1; D is uncertain. The CDR3 runs 14 residues. Germline V lookup: CDR1 SQVTM, CDR2 ANQGSEA. The germline V and J ends were trimmed by 5 bases and 0 bases, with 13 bases remaining between them. The whole variable domain, filled in from reference TRBV29-1 and TRBJ1-1, reads SAVISQKPSRDICQRGTSLTIQCQVDSQVTMMFWYRQQPGQSLTLIATANQGSEATYESGFVIDKFPISRPNLTFSTLTVSNMSPEDSSIYLCSVTNSHMNTEAFFGQGTRLTVV.

V and J are TRBV4-1 and TRBJ2-2; 10 bases agree with TRBD1. The CDR3 extends over 14 amino acids. Germline values: CDR1 MGHRA, CDR2 YSYEKL. V gave up 8 bases and J gave up 5 bases; unmatched junction bases: 5. The CDR3 protein is CASRGTGVTGELFF. Written as DNA, the CDR3 is TGCGCCAGCCGAGGGACAGGGGTGACCGGGGAGCTGTTTTTT.

V usage is TRBV4-1 and J usage is TRBJ2-7, with a possible D match to TRBD2 (5 bases). CDR1 and CDR2 (germline): MGHRA, YSYEKL. The ends were cut back, 1 base at V and 5 bases at J, with 18 bases in the middle. This CDR3 contains 16 residues. CDR3 loop: CASSQVWASRVNEQYF. For the CDR3, the DNA is TGCGCCAGCAGCCAAGTTTGGGCTAGCCGAGTGAACGAGCAGTACTTC.

The V and J genes are TRBV3-1 (or the pseudogene TRBV3-2) and TRBJ1-1; D remains unclear. The CDR3 contains 14 residues. Trimming took off 1 base at V and 0 bases at J, with 6 bases between the two ends. CDR1 and CDR2 (germline): LGHDT, YNNKEL (reference sequence). The CDR3 sequence: CASSQGQLNTEAFF. CDR3 DNA: TGTGCCAGCAGCCAAGGTCAGCTGAACACTGAAGCTTTCTTT.

This sequence joins TRBV27 and TRBJ1-2; D is undetermined. Trimming shortened V by 3 bases and J by 7 bases, and 12 bases separated the two germline ends. This CDR3 has 13 amino acids. The germline V gene encodes CDR1 MNHEY and CDR2 SMNVEV (reference sequence). The CDR3 protein is CASSLALGIGYTF. The CDR3 DNA reads as TGTGCCAGCAGTTTGGCGTTAGGGATTGGCTACACCTTC.

Sample share makes this clone large (0.1 to 1%). This chain joins TRBV27 and TRBJ1-2; D not resolved. Germline lookup yields CDR1 MNHEY and CDR2 SMNVEV (reference sequence). There are 14 residues in the CDR3. V was trimmed by 4 bases and J by 0 bases, leaving 9 bases between them. The CDR3: CASSSASANYGYTF. In DNA, the CDR3 is TGTGCCAGCAGTTCTGCCTCAGCTAACTATGGCTACACCTTC.

This chain uses TRBV24-1 with TRBJ2-2, with TRBD1 as a possible D gene (6 bases). The CDR3 is 16 amino acids. The germline CDR1 and CDR2 sequences are KGHDR and SFDVKD. Deletions cut 1 base from V and 4 bases from J, with 12 bases between. CDR3 DNA sequence: TGTGCCACCAGTGATTTAGGGGGAGAGAGCACCGGGGAGCTGTTTTTT. Protein: CATSDLGGESTGELFF.

The chain carries TRBV19 and TRBJ1-2, with a tentative D call TRBD1 (5 bases). This CDR3 has 13 amino acids. V lost 3 bases to trimming and J lost 6 bases, with 11 bases between them. The V gene's germline CDR1 is LNHDA and CDR2 SQIVND (reference sequence). The CDR3 reads CASSIGQGDGYTF. The DNA of the CDR3 is TGTGCCAGTAGTATTGGGCAGGGCGATGGCTACACCTTC.

The J gene is TRBJ2-7, the V gene TRBV7-9; D possibly matches TRBD1 or TRBD2 (5 bases each). This CDR3 spans 14 amino acids. Germline V lookup: CDR1 SEHNR, CDR2 FQNEAQ (reference sequence). With 5 bases removed from V and 0 bases from J, the gap between germline ends came to 11 bases. CDR3: CASSPRDPSYEQYF. The CDR3 DNA follows: TGTGCCAGCAGCCCCCGGGACCCCTCCTACGAGCAGTACTTC. Full variable domain (outside the CDR3, taken from reference TRBV7-9 and TRBJ2-7): DTGVSQNPRHKITKRGQNVTFRCDPISEHNRLYWYRQTLGQGPEFLTYFQNEAQLEKSRLLSDRFSAERPKGSFSTLEIQRTEQGDSAMYLCASSPRDPSYEQYFGPGTRLTVT.

The chain recombines TRBV28 with TRBJ2-7, with 8 bases that match TRBD2. CDR1 and CDR2 from the germline V gene are MDHEN and SYDVKM. Germline trimming cut 4 bases from V and 6 bases from J; bases unmatched to any gene: 5. This CDR3 contains 13 residues. The CDR3 nucleotides read TGTGCCAGCAGTTCGGGACTAGGAACCGAGCAGTACTTC. Translating gives CASSSGLGTEQYF.

The chain has TRBV9 and TRBJ2-3; 9 bases match TRBD2. CDR1 is SGDLS and CDR2 is YYNGEE in the germline V gene. This CDR3 region has 16 residues. The junction had 9 bases not matched to a gene; V was cut back by 4 bases and J by 3 bases. The CDR3 DNA sequence: TGTGCCAGCAGCCCCTGGCTAGCGGGAAAAACAGATACGCAGTATTTT. This encodes CASSPWLAGKTDTQYF.

The genes are TRBV28 and TRBJ1-1, with D maybe TRBD1 (6 bases). V dropped 8 bases and J dropped 8 bases, with 18 bases sitting between them. Per germline, CDR1 MDHEN and CDR2 SYDVKM. This CDR3 has 13 amino acids. DNA of the CDR3: TGTGCCAGCGGAAGGGGGGGCACGACGGAAGCTTTCTTT. It codes for CASGRGGTTEAFF. Variable domain in full (rest from reference TRBV28 and TRBJ1-1): DVKVTQSSRYLVKRTGEKVFLECVQDMDHENMFWYRQDPGLGLRLIYFSYDVKMKEKGDIPEGYSVSREKKERFSLILESASTNQTSMYLCASGRGGTTEAFFGQGTRLTVV.

V is TRBV4-1 and J is TRBJ1-6; TRBD1 might be the D (5 bases). Trimming left V 1 base short and J 9 bases short, with 10 bases between. The germline CDR1 and CDR2 sequences are MGHRA and YSYEKL. The length of the CDR3 is 14 residues. This CDR3 reads CASSQVDGGSPLHF. The CDR3 DNA sequence: TGCGCCAGCAGCCAAGTTGATGGGGGTTCACCCCTCCACTTT.

The J gene is TRBJ1-3, the V gene TRBV6-5, with D possibly TRBD1 on 6 matching bases. The V end was cut by 6 bases, the J end by 0 bases, with 6 bases between. This CDR3 comprises 13 residues. CDR1 and CDR2 (germline): MNHEY, SVGAGI. The CDR3, as DNA: TGTGCCAGCAGGGACAGCTCTGGAAACACCATATATTTT. Protein sequence: CASRDSSGNTIYF.

V gene TRBV9 combines with J gene TRBJ1-4; no clear D gene. The CDR3 runs 15 residues. Looked up from germline, CDR1 is SGDLS and CDR2 is YYNGEE. V lost 2 bases and J 5 bases, leaving 13 bases between the germline ends. DNA of the CDR3: TGTGCCAGCAGCGTTAAGACAATTCAGAATGAAAAACTGTTTTTT. It translates to CASSVKTIQNEKLFF.

The CDR3: CASSLLVQNPYEQYF. The DNA for the CDR3 is TGTGCCAGCAGCTTGCTGGTCCAGAACCCCTACGAGCAGTACTTC. The rearrangement joins TRBV5-5 to TRBJ2-7; D is undetermined. Trimming stripped 1 base from V and 2 bases from J, with 13 bases between. This CDR3 is built from 15 residues. Germline loops: CDR1 SGHKS, CDR2 YYEKEE (reference sequence).

The CDR3 DNA is TGTGCCAGCAGCTTAGGACACAGGGGAACCTACGAGCAGTACTTC. It specifies CASSLGHRGTYEQYF. The J gene is TRBJ2-7, the V gene TRBV7-2; 7 bases map to TRBD1. V gave up 1 base and J gave up 2 bases; unmatched junction bases: 5. Germline loops: CDR1 SGHTA, CDR2 FQGNSA. This CDR3 region has 15 residues.

V gene TRBV28 combines with J gene TRBJ2-7; D is unclear. Germline values: CDR1 MDHEN, CDR2 SYDVKM. V was trimmed by 4 bases and J by 9 bases, leaving 16 bases between them. The CDR3 spans 13 residues. The CDR3 is CASSSPGVFGQYF. CDR3 nucleotides: TGTGCCAGCAGTTCCCCAGGCGTTTTCGGGCAGTACTTC. Using reference TRBV28 and TRBJ2-7 for the parts outside the CDR3, the full variable domain is DVKVTQSSRYLVKRTGEKVFLECVQDMDHENMFWYRQDPGLGLRLIYFSYDVKMKEKGDIPEGYSVSREKKERFSLILESASTNQTSMYLCASSSPGVFGQYFGPGTRLTVT.

The chain couples TRBV30 to TRBJ1-4; 7 bases are a match to TRBD1. The germline gives CDR1 GTSNPN, CDR2 SVGIG (reference sequence). The CDR3 spans 15 residues. V lost 0 bases and J lost 8; bases outside the gene matches: 9. DNA of the CDR3: TGTGCCTGGAGTGTACTAGGACAGGCCTACGAAAAACTGTTTTTT. This translates into CAWSVLGQAYEKLFF.

Only one count was recorded for this clone. The chain couples TRBV10-2 to TRBJ2-7; 10 bases map to TRBD1. Germline assignment: CDR1 WSHSY and CDR2 SAAADI. This CDR3 has 17 amino acids. Unmatched junction bases numbered 10, after V lost 3 bases and J lost 2 bases. DNA for the CDR3: TGCGCCAGCAGTGATGTTGCGGTCGGGACAGGGGCCTACGAGCAGTACTTC. It yields the protein CASSDVAVGTGAYEQYF.

This chain links TRBV5-1 with TRBJ2-3; D remains unclear. Per the germline V gene, CDR1 is SGHRS and CDR2 is YFSETQ. This CDR3 region has 13 residues. Trimming stripped 4 bases from V and 6 bases from J, with 12 bases between. CDR3 residues: CASSTDVPDTQYF. The CDR3 region has the DNA TGCGCCAGCAGCACCGACGTCCCGGATACGCAGTATTTT.

V gene TRBV5-4 combines with J gene TRBJ2-6; unclear D gene. The V gene lost 4 bases and the J gene lost 0 bases, with 11 bases spanning the gap. This CDR3 has 16 residues. The germline V gene has CDR1 SGHNT and CDR2 YYREEE (reference sequence). CDR3 sequence: CASSRGPTSGANVLTF. For the CDR3, the DNA is TGTGCCAGCAGCCGCGGACCAACCTCTGGGGCCAACGTCCTGACTTTC.

The genes are TRBV6-5 and TRBJ2-3; D remains ambiguous. The CDR3 has 14 residues. Deletions cut 7 bases from V and 4 bases from J, with 15 bases between. The germline V gene encodes CDR1 MNHEY and CDR2 SVGAGI. In DNA form, the CDR3 reads TGTGCCAGCACGGTTGGTTTTTACGCAGATACGCAGTATTTT. Translated, it gives CASTVGFYADTQYF.

This clone came up a few times. The J gene is TRBJ2-3, the V gene TRBV27, with D uncertain. The CDR3 covers 12 residues. Trimming cost V 6 bases and J 2 bases, with 6 bases left between them. CDR1 and CDR2 (germline): MNHEY, SMNVEV (reference sequence). The CDR3 here is CASSQFTDTQYF. The CDR3 nucleotides read TGTGCCAGCAGCCAGTTCACAGATACGCAGTATTTT.

This chain uses TRBV5-1 with TRBJ2-3; the match to TRBD2 covers 15 bases. This CDR3 contains 17 residues. V was clipped by 3 bases and J by 2 bases; unmatched bases: 4. Germline V lookup: CDR1 SGHRS, CDR2 YFSETQ. The CDR3 region is CASSYGTSGRSTDTQYF. The CDR3 DNA reads as TGCGCCAGCAGCTACGGGACTAGCGGGAGGTCCACAGATACGCAGTATTTT. Complete variable domain (other parts from reference TRBV5-1 and TRBJ2-3): KAGVTQTPRYLIKTRGQQVTLSCSPISGHRSVSWYQQTPGQGLQFLFEYFSETQRNKGNFPGRFSGRQFSNSRSEMNVSTLELGDSALYLCASSYGTSGRSTDTQYFGPGTRLTVL.

The gene calls are TRBV7-2 and TRBJ2-3, with 12 bases matching TRBD2. J was trimmed by 3 bases and V by 3 bases; bases with no gene match: 10. In germline, CDR1 is SGHTA, CDR2 FQGNSA. This CDR3 contains 18 residues. The CDR3 DNA reads TGTGCCAGCAGCTTCCCTAGCGGGAGGGCCAGGGTTACAGATACGCAGTATTTT. It yields the protein CASSFPSGRARVTDTQYF.

The chain joins TRBV7-8 to TRBJ2-2; D gene uncertain. Trimming removed 3 bases at V and 3 bases at J, with 8 bases between. CDR1 SGHVS and CDR2 FQNEAQ come from the germline V gene. The CDR3 consists of 14 residues. The CDR3 reads CASSFESDTGELFF. The CDR3 nucleotides read TGTGCCAGCAGCTTTGAAAGCGACACCGGGGAGCTGTTTTTT.

J is TRBJ1-5 and V is TRBV27; D is unresolved. Looked up from germline, CDR1 is MNHEY and CDR2 is SMNVEV (reference sequence). Trimming removed 4 bases from V and 7 bases from J, with 8 bases in between. The CDR3 is made up of 12 amino acids. CDR3 DNA sequence: TGTGCCAGCAGTTCCCTAGGGCAGCCCCAGCATTTT. Its protein product is CASSSLGQPQHF.

This sequence joins TRBV28 and TRBJ1-5, with 9 bases that match TRBD1. Germline V CDR1 and CDR2: MDHEN, SYDVKM. This CDR3 region has 16 residues. The ends lost 3 bases at V and 3 bases at J; junction bases unmatched: 6. CDR3 region: CASSFRDRAINQPQHF. The CDR3 bases are TGTGCCAGCAGTTTTAGGGACAGGGCGATCAATCAGCCCCAGCATTTT.